Following are 10 T cell receptor beta chains from one sample sequenced in a study of shared clonotypes between healthy human individuals. Sequencing used immunoSEQ multiplex PCR; TCRdb keeps in-frame clones, though not all of them. The repertoire includes some 1 million clones, 70% to 80% of them detected once, and about 1.5% sits in the top ten. Sequencing used memory CD4+ T cells sorted from blood. Subset noted: CD45RA-negative fraction. The receptor set was obtained from a man younger than 35 in good health.

V and J are TRBV5-1 and TRBJ2-6; weak D call: TRBD2 (6 bases). The CDR3 covers 15 residues. Germline V lookup: CDR1 SGHRS, CDR2 YFSETQ. The V and J ends lost 4 bases and 1 base respectively, with 9 bases between them. In nucleotides, the CDR3 is TGCGCCAGCAGCCTACTAGCATCTGGGGCCAACGTCCTGACTTTC. Its translation: CASSLLASGANVLTF.

This chain joins TRBV5-1 and TRBJ2-3; D possibly corresponds to TRBD2 (7 bases). The ends were cut back, 0 bases at V and 2 bases at J, with 13 bases in the middle. CDR3 length equals 16 residues. CDR1 is SGHRS and CDR2 is YFSETQ in the germline V gene. The CDR3 DNA reads as TGCGCCAGCAGCTTGGCCGGTGGGGGGGCCACAGATACGCAGTATTTT. It specifies CASSLAGGGATDTQYF.

The gene calls are TRBV7-2 and TRBJ2-7; 10 nucleotides match TRBD1. CDR1 is SGHTA, CDR2 FQGNSA, per germline. CDR3 length: 15 amino acids. J was trimmed by 7 bases and V by 1 base; bases with no gene match: 7. CDR3 DNA sequence: TGTGCCAGCAGCTTAGACTGGACAGGGGGAAGGGAGCAGTACTTC. As protein: CASSLDWTGGREQYF.

The gene calls are TRBV19 and TRBJ1-6; 7 bases are a match to TRBD1. Germline CDR1 LNHDA, CDR2 SQIVND (reference sequence). CDR3 length: 13 amino acids. The V gene end was trimmed by 3 bases and the J gene end by 10 bases; junction bases not matched to a gene: 3. The CDR3 nucleotides read TGTGCCAGTAGTATCGGGACAGAGTCACCCCTCCACTTT. Its translation is CASSIGTESPLHF.

J is TRBJ2-3 and V is TRBV30, with 7 bases aligning to TRBD2. This CDR3 comprises 15 residues. The germline gives CDR1 GTSNPN, CDR2 SVGIG (reference sequence). The V gene end was trimmed by 2 bases and the J gene end by 0 bases; junction bases not matched to a gene: 5. The CDR3 is CAWSFSGASTDTQYF. The CDR3 DNA is TGTGCCTGGAGTTTCAGCGGGGCTAGCACAGATACGCAGTATTTT. The whole variable domain, filled in from reference TRBV30 and TRBJ2-3, reads SQTIHQWPATLVQPVGSPLSLECTVEGTSNPNLYWYRQAAGRGLQLLFYSVGIGQISSEVPQNLSASRPQDRQFILSSKKLLLSDSGFYLCAWSFSGASTDTQYFGPGTRLTVL.

This clone was seen only a few times. The J gene is TRBJ2-1, the V gene TRBV7-2, with 11 bases fitting TRBD1. Germline V gives CDR1 SGHTA, CDR2 FQGNSA. V gave up 2 bases and J gave up 5 bases; unmatched junction bases: 5. The CDR3 totals 16 residues. The CDR3 reads CASSLSGTGGNNEQFF. DNA of the CDR3: TGTGCCAGCAGCTTATCCGGGACAGGGGGAAACAATGAGCAGTTCTTC.

The V and J genes are TRBV18 and TRBJ2-7, with D perhaps given as TRBD1 or TRBD2 (6 bases each). Germline CDR1 is KGHSH and CDR2 is LQKENI. The germline V and J ends were trimmed by 6 bases and 6 bases, with 21 bases remaining between them. The CDR3 has 15 amino acids. CDR3 nucleotide sequence: TGTGCCAGCTCGATTTACGTTCCGGGGGCTGGCGAGCAGTACTTC. Amino acid sequence: CASSIYVPGAGEQYF.

V usage is TRBV7-9 and J usage is TRBJ1-2; 7 bases agree with TRBD1. This CDR3 is built from 13 residues. Germline values: CDR1 SEHNR, CDR2 FQNEAQ (reference sequence). V gave up 4 bases and J gave up 6 bases; unmatched junction bases: 5. CDR3 loop: CASSSTGTDGYTF. The CDR3 region has the DNA TGTGCCAGCAGCTCTACCGGGACAGATGGCTACACCTTC. Full variable domain (outside the CDR3, taken from reference TRBV7-9 and TRBJ1-2): DTGVSQNPRHKITKRGQNVTFRCDPISEHNRLYWYRQTLGQGPEFLTYFQNEAQLEKSRLLSDRFSAERPKGSFSTLEIQRTEQGDSAMYLCASSSTGTDGYTFGSGTRLTVV.

V gene TRBV13 combines with J gene TRBJ1-3; D is undetermined. This CDR3 contains 12 residues. Trimming left V 0 bases short and J 6 bases short, with 3 bases between. Germline CDR1 is PRHDT and CDR2 is FYEKMQ (reference sequence). CDR3 sequence: CASSLGLNTIYF. In DNA, the CDR3 is TGTGCCAGCAGCTTAGGCCTAAACACCATATATTTT.

This clone showed up just a few times. The CDR3 reads CASRTSDSLISPLHF. For the CDR3, the DNA is TGTGCCAGCCGAACCTCGGACAGCCTTATTTCACCCCTCCACTTT. The chain combines TRBV7-9 with TRBJ1-6; D might be TRBD1 (6 bases). Germline V gene sequence: CDR1 SEHNR, CDR2 FQNEAQ (reference sequence). The V gene lost 8 bases and the J gene lost 9 bases, with 20 bases spanning the gap. This CDR3 has 15 residues.